This T cell receptor (beta chain) was obtained from a study of blood T cell repertoires in COVID-19 (TCRdb year 2020). Turning to the overall study: The collaborator samples originated in the United States, Italy and Spain and spanned the acute and convalescent phases of COVID-19. The prospective study material was composed of cDNA or gDNA derived from T cells, B-cell-depleted T cells, or PBMCs. The dataset comprised deeply sampled blood TCRbeta repertoires from subjects exposed to, actively infected with, or recovered from COVID-19. A freely available public database, intended as a resource for researchers studying the immune response to SARS-CoV-2, is where the repertoires were released. Samples came from the ongoing ImmuneRACE study (first 160 participants) plus 1,254 subjects from 6 global collaborators. Nearly every sample came with metadata listing a de-identified subject ID, COVID-19 status, age in years and sex. HLA class I and class II types, where available, came from metadata supplied by the sample provider rather than from assay-based typing.

TCRbeta CDR3 regions were amplified from genomic DNA using the immunoSEQ Assay, a bias-controlled multiplex PCR. As for the original processing: The number of nucleated cells in each sample was estimated from the amplification of reference gene primers within the assay. Sequence reads were collapsed and filtered to measure the absolute abundance of every unique TCRbeta CDR3 rearrangement. Productive Simpson clonality was computed per sample as the square root of Simpson's diversity index over productive rearrangements. TCRdb mirrors the immuneACCESS table, restricted to in-frame sequences. Some clones are absent from its copies; in checked studies, under half trace to an unresolved V gene, and the reason for the others is unknown. That table supplies the V and J calls and clone size; D and trimming were determined from the DNA. A total of about 140,000 clones appear in this sample, roughly 87% of them only once. Together, the top ten hold 0.9% to 0.95% of the sample.

This clone showed up just once. The specificity of this receptor is unknown. Base-call qualities are not available, and no considerably larger clone is one nucleotide away. The CDR3 holds 14 amino acids from the cysteine to the phenylalanine. The entry retains the CDR3 DNA only, 42 bases that are in frame from base 1. The germline V gene encodes CDR1 MNHEY and CDR2 SVGAGI. From V the trimming removes 5 bases and from J it removes 2 bases, while the gene matches leave 4 bases of the junction unaccounted for. Each collaborating institution followed its own protocols to collect whole blood in K2EDTA tubes. For TCRbeta analysis, collaborator samples were shipped as frozen whole blood, as isolated PBMCs, or as DNA extracted from either sample type. The paper's findings and limits, for the study overall: The amount of clinical and demographic metadata varied by source and participant and was provided uncurated.

Input material: peripheral blood. The receptor's source is a woman aged 45-65 years with acute or convalescent COVID-19. The receptor chain draws on TRBV6-5 and TRBJ1-2, with 8 bases in between that match TRBD1. The DNA sequence reads TGTGCCAGCAGTCTGGACAGGGCGAACTATGGCTACACCTTC. Translated, this gives CASSLDRANYGYTF.